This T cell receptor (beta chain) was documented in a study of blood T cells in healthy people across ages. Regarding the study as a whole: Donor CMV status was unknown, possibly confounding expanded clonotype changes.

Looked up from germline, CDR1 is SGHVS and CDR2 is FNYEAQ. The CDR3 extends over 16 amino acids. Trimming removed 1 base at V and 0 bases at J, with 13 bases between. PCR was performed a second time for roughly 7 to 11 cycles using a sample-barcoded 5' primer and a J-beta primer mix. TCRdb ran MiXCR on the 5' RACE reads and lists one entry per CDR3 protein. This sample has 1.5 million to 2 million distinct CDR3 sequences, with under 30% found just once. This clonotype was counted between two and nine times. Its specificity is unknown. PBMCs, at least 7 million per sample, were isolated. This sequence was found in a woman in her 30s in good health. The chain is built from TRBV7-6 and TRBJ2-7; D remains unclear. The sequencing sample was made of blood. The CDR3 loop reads CASSLGAGSSSYEQYF. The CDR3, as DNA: TGTGCCAGCAGCTTAGGGGCAGGCTCCAGCTCCTACGAGCAGTACTTC.